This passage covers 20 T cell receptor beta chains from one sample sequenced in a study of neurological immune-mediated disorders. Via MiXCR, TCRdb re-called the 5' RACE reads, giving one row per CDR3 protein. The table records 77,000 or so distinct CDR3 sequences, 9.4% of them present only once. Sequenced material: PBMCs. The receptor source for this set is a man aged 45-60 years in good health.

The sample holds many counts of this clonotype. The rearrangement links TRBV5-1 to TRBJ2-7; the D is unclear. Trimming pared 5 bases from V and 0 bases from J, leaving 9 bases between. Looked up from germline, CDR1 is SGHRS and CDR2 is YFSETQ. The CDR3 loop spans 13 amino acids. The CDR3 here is CASRALDSYEQYF. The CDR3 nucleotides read TGCGCCAGCAGGGCTCTCGACTCCTACGAGCAGTACTTC.

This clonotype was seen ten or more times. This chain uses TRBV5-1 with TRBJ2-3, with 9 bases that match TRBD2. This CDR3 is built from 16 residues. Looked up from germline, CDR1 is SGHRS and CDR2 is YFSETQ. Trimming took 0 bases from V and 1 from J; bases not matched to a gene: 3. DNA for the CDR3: TGCGCCAGCAGCTTGGTAGCTAGCGGGGGCACAGATACGCAGTATTTT. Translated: CASSLVASGGTDTQYF.

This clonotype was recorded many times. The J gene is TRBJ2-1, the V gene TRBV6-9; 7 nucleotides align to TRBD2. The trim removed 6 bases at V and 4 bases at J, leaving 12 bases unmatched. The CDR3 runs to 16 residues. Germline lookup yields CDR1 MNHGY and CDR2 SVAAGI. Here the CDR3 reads CASSLRLSSGYNEQFF. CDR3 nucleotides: TGTGCCAGCAGCCTCCGGCTATCTAGCGGTTACAATGAGCAGTTCTTC.

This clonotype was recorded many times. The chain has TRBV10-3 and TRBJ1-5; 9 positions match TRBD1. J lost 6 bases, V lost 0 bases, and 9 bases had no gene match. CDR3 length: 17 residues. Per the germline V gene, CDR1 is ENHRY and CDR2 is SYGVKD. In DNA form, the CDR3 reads TGTGCCATCAGTGAGTCACAGGGGGCGCAAAGGGGTCAGCCCCAGCATTTT. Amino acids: CAISESQGAQRGQPQHF.

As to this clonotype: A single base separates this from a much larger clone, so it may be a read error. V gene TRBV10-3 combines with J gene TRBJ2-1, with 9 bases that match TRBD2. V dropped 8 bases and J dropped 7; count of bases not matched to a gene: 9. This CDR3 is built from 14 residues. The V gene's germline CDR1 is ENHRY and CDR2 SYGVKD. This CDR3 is CAIGAGGRANEQFF. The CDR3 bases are TGTGCCATCGGGGCTGGCGGGAGGGCTAATGAGCAGTTCTTC.

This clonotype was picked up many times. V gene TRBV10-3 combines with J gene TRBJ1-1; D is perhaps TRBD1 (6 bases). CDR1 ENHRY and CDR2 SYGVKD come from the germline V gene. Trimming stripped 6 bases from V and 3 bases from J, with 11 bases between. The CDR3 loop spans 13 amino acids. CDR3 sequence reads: CAISDKGDTEAFF. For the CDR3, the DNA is TGTGCCATCAGCGACAAGGGGGACACTGAAGCTTTCTTT.

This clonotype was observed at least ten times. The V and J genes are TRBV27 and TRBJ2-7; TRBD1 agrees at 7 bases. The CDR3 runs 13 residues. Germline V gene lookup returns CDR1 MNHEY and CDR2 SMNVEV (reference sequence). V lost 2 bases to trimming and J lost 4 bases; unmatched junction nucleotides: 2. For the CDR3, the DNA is TGTGCCAGCAGTTTAGGGACAGATTACGAGCAGTACTTC. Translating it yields CASSLGTDYEQYF.

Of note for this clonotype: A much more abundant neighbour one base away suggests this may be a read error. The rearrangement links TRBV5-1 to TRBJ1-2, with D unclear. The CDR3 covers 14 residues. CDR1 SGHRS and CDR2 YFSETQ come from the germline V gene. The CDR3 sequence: CASSLDSGSYGHTF. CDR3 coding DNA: TGCGCCAGCAGCTTGGACAGCGGGTCCTATGGCCACACCTTC.

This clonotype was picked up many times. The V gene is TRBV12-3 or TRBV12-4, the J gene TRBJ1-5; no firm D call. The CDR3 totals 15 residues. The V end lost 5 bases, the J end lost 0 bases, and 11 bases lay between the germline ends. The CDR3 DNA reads TGTGCCAGCAGTCCCTCCTATTCTAGCAATCAGCCCCAGCATTTT. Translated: CASSPSYSSNQPQHF.

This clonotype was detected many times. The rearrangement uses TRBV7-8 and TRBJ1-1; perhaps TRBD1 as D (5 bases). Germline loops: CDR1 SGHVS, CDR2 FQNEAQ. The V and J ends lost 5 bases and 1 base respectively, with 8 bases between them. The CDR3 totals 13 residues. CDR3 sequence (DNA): TGTGCCAGCAGCCCCAGGGAGAACACTGAAGCTTTCTTT. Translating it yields CASSPRENTEAFF.

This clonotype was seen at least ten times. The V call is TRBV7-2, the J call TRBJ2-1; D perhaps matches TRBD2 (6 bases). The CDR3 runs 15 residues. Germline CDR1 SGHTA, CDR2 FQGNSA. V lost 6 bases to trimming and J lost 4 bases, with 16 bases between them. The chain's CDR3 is CASSLAGTPYNEQFF. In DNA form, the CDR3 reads TGTGCCAGCAGTCTTGCCGGGACTCCGTACAATGAGCAGTTCTTC.

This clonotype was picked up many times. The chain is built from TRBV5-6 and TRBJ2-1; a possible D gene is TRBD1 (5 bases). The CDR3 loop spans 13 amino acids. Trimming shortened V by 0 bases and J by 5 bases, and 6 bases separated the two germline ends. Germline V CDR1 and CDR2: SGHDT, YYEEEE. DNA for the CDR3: TGTGCCAGCAGCTTGGGCAGGGACAATGAGCAGTTCTTC. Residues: CASSLGRDNEQFF.

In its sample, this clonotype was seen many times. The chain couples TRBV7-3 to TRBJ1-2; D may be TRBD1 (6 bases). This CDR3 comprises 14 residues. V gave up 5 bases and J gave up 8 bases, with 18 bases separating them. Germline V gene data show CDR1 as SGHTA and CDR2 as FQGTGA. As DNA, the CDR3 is TGTGCCAGCAGCACCAAAGGGGGTGCAGGAGGCTACACCTTC. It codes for CASSTKGGAGGYTF.

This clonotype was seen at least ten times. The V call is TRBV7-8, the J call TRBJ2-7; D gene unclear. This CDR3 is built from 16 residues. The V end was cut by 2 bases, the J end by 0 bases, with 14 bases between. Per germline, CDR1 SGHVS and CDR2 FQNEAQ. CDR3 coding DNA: TGTGCCAGCAGCTTAATGTCGCGCGCGAGCTCCTACGAGCAGTACTTC. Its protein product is CASSLMSRASSYEQYF.

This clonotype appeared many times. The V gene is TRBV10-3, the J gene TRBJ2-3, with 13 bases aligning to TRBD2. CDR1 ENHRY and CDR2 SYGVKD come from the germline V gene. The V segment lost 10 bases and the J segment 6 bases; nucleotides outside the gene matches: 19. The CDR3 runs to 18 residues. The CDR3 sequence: CASSPGLAGMGSWDTQYF. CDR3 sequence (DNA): TGTGCCAGCTCTCCGGGACTAGCGGGGATGGGGAGTTGGGATACGCAGTATTTT.

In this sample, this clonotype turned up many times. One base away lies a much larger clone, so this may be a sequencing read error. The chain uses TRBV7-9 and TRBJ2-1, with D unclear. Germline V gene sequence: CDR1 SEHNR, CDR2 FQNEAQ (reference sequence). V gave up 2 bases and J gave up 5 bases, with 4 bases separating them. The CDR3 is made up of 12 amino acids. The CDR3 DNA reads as TGTGCCAGCAGCTTAACGGACAATGAGCAGTTCTTC. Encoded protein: CASSLTDNEQFF.

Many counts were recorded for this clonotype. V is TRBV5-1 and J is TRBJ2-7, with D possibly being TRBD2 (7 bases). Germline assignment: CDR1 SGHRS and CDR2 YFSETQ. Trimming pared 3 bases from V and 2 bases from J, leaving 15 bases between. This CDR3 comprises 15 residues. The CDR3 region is CASSSSGEGAYEQYF. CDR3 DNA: TGCGCCAGCAGCTCGTCCGGGGAGGGGGCCTACGAGCAGTACTTC.

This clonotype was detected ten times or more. This CDR3 reads CASSLRGQAYEQYF. The CDR3 coding sequence is TGTGCCAGCAGTTTAAGGGGACAGGCGTACGAGCAGTACTTC. The V call is TRBV12-3 or TRBV12-4, the J call TRBJ2-7; TRBD1 aligns across 8 bases. V shed 2 bases and J 4 bases; nucleotides not matched to a gene: 4. The length of the CDR3 is 14 residues.

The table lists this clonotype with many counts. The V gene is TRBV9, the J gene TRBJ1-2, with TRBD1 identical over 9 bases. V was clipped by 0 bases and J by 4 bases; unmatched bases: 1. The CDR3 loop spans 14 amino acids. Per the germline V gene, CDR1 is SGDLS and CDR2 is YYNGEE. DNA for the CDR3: TGTGCCAGCAGCGTAGACAGGGGGCTCTATGGCTACACCTTC. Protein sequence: CASSVDRGLYGYTF.

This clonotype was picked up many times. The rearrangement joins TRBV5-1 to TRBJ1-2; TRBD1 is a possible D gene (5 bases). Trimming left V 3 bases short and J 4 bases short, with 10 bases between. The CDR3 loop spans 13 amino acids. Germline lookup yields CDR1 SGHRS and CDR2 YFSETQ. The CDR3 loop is CASSSNRFYGYTF. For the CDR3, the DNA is TGCGCCAGCAGCTCCAACAGGTTCTATGGCTACACCTTC.